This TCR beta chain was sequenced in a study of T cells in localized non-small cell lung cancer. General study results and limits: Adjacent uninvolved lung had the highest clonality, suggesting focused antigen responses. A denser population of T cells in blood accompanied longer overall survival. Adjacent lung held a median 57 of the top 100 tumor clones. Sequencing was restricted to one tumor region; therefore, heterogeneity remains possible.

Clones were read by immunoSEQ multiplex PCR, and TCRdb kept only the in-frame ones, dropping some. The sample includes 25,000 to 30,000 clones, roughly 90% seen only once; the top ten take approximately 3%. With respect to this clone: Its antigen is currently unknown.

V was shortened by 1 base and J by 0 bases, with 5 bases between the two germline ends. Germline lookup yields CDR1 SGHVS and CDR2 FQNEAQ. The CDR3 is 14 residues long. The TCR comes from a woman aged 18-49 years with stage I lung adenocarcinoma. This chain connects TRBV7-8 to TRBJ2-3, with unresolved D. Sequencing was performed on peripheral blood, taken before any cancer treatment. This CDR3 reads CASSLVESTDTQYF. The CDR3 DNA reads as TGTGCCAGCAGCTTAGTAGAAAGCACAGATACGCAGTATTTT.